This T cell receptor (beta chain) was captured by sequencing in a study of T cell responses to AZD1222 COVID-19 vaccine. TCRdb's copy holds only in-frame clones and misses some; the assay was immunoSEQ multiplex PCR. The sample shows 120,000 to 150,000 clones, 85% to 95% of them seen only once. V dropped 3 bases and J dropped 2 bases, with 10 bases sitting between them. The CDR3 is 14 amino acids. The germline gives CDR1 SGHAT, CDR2 FQNNGV. About this clone: Antigen unknown.

Study observations and caveats: At study baseline, merely a handful of AZD1222 recipients were seropositive.

The TCR sequence derives from an adult in good health. The J gene is TRBJ1-2, the V gene TRBV11-2; D call uncertain. Sequenced here: peripheral blood, sampled on day 0 of AZD1222 vaccination. CDR3 bases: TGTGCCAGCAGCTTTACGACCGACAACTATGGCTACACCTTC. Protein product: CASSFTTDNYGYTF.